This T cell receptor beta chain was retrieved from a study of cytomegalovirus exposure and HLA in healthy donors. Measured with immunoSEQ multiplex PCR; TCRdb has only the in-frame clones, and not every one. The data hold some 87,000 clones, with about 96% observed a single time. Note on this clone: The target antigen is unknown.

Findings and caveats of the study: Subsequent analysis showed first-cohort TCR clusters tending to co-occur in about 110 validation repertoires.

The clonotype comes from a woman between 18 and 29 years old in good health and CMV-seronegative. Sequenced input: PBMCs.

CDR3 residues: CASIGQAYEQYF. The CDR3 region has the DNA TGTGCCAGCATCGGACAGGCCTACGAGCAGTACTTC. The chain has TRBV5-5 and TRBJ2-7, with 7 bases identical to TRBD1. Trimming at V came to 6 bases and at J to 2 bases, leaving 2 bases not matched to a gene. Germline-derived CDR1 and CDR2 are SGHKS and YYEKEE (reference sequence). There are 12 residues in the CDR3.